These 8 T cell receptor beta chains originate from one sample sequenced in a study of T cell repertoires in cytomegalovirus infection. One entry per CDR3 protein, called by TCRdb with MiXCR from the reads. The table lists some 250,000 distinct CDR3 sequences, 9.1% of them singletons. The sample comprised PBMCs. The receptors derive from a human donor in good health (CMV status not recorded). Some clones in this sample may be carry-over from other donors' samples.

Details on this clonotype: A read error may be the cause here, since a much bigger clone is one base away. V and J are TRBV6-4 and TRBJ2-7; no reliable D call. The CDR3 sequence is 16 residues long. Germline lookup yields CDR1 MRHNA and CDR2 SNTAGT. V was shortened by 3 bases and J by 4 bases, with 19 bases between the two germline ends. The CDR3 sequence: CASSEGQERISYEQYF. For the CDR3, the DNA is TGTGCCAGCAGTGAGGGCCAGGAACGCATATCATACGAGCAGTACTTC.

There are many counts of this clonotype. The V gene is TRBV5-1, the J gene TRBJ1-1, with D possibly TRBD1 on 5 matching bases. Looked up from germline, CDR1 is SGHRS and CDR2 is YFSETQ. Deletions cut 3 bases from V and 0 bases from J, with 21 bases between. The CDR3 has 18 residues. CDR3 bases: TGCGCCAGCAGCTCAAGGCGGGTGACAGAGCCTATGAACACTGAAGCTTTCTTT. It codes for CASSSRRVTEPMNTEAFF.

CDR3 coding DNA: TGTGCCAGCAGTTCCGCCTTTACAGGGGAACTGAACACTGAAGCTTTCTTT. As protein: CASSSAFTGELNTEAFF. The rearrangement links TRBV27 to TRBJ1-1; 7 nucleotides line up with TRBD1. In germline, CDR1 is MNHEY, CDR2 SMNVEV (reference sequence). Trimming at V came to 4 bases and at J to 0 bases, leaving 11 bases not matched to a gene. This CDR3 contains 17 residues.

This clonotype was detected only a few times. The CDR3 bases are TGCAGTGCTGGGACGGACAGGGGGCATCAGCCCCAGCATTTT. Translated, it gives CSAGTDRGHQPQHF. The chain is built from TRBV20-1 and TRBJ1-5, with 11 bases matching TRBD1. After removal of 5 bases from V and 5 bases from J, the junction contained 5 bases not matched to a gene. The CDR3 length is 14 residues. CDR1 and CDR2 (germline): DFQATT, SNEGSKA (reference sequence).

This clonotype showed up many times. This chain connects TRBV7-2 to TRBJ2-4; D gene unclear. This CDR3 has 13 residues. V was cut by 1 base and J by 6 bases, with 7 bases left in between. Germline V lookup: CDR1 SGHTA, CDR2 FQGNSA. The CDR3, as DNA: TGTGCCAGCAGCTTAGGAGCTGGAAACATTCAGTACTTC. This codes for CASSLGAGNIQYF.

The rearrangement links TRBV19 to TRBJ2-7, with D perhaps TRBD1 or TRBD2 (5 bases each). The V gene lost 7 bases and the J gene lost 4 bases, with 11 bases spanning the gap. The CDR3 consists of 12 residues. Germline V gene lookup returns CDR1 LNHDA and CDR2 SQIVND (reference sequence). The CDR3 reads CASKGTVYEQYF. CDR3 in DNA: TGTGCCAGTAAGGGGACGGTTTACGAGCAGTACTTC.

A note on this clonotype: At one of its ends the junction is not consistent with the germline gene, which may arise from a read error. The chain couples TRBV4-1 to TRBJ1-6, with a tentative D call TRBD1 (6 bases). This CDR3 region has 14 residues. CDR1 MGHRA and CDR2 YSYEKL come from the germline V gene. The CDR3 reads CASSPRGEDSPLHF. The DNA of the CDR3 is TGTGCCAGCAGCCCCAGGGGTGAAGATTCACCCCTCCACTTT.

Regarding this clonotype: A clone one base away is much larger, so this may be a read error. The J gene is TRBJ2-5, the V gene TRBV7-2; weak D call: TRBD2 (6 bases). V was shortened by 5 bases and J by 0 bases, with 13 bases between the two germline ends. Germline V gene lookup returns CDR1 SGHTA and CDR2 FQGNSA. CDR3 length: 15 residues. As DNA, the CDR3 is TGTGCCAGCAGCCGATCCGGGACTTACCAAGAGACCCAGTACTTC. Protein product: CASSRSGTYQETQYF.